This T cell receptor beta chain stems from a study of blood T cell repertoires in COVID-19. Study at large: Material from acute and convalescent COVID-19 was sourced from the United States, Italy and Spain. Nucleic acid was either cDNA or gDNA, and it came from T cells, B-cell-depleted T cells, or PBMCs.

Recruited during active infection, patients (from Seattle) were subsequently followed longitudinally. Assay: immunoSEQ multiplex PCR; the TCRdb copy retains only in-frame clones and omits some. This repertoire shows 380,000 or so clones, approximately 86% found once; its top ten account for about 7%. This clonotype originated in a woman aged 60 to 75 with COVID-19, enrolled during active disease. What was sequenced was peripheral blood.

CDR3 loop: CASSGTGRETQYF. The CDR3 region has the DNA TGTGCCAGTAGCGGGACAGGCAGGGAGACCCAGTACTTC. This chain joins TRBV19 and TRBJ2-5; 8 nucleotides agree with TRBD1. Looked up from germline, CDR1 is LNHDA and CDR2 is SQIVND (reference sequence). This CDR3 region has 13 residues. Losses at the gene ends were 6 bases for V and 5 bases for J; bases not matched to a gene: 5. Filled out from reference TRBV19 and TRBJ2-5, the complete variable domain reads DGGITQSPKYLFRKEGQNVTLSCEQNLNHDAMYWYRQDPGQGLRLIYYSQIVNDFQKGDIAEGYSVSREKKESFPLTVTSAQKNPTAFYLCASSGTGRETQYFGPGTRLLVL.